This TCR beta chain was captured by sequencing in a study of identical twins. Study-level results: Among monozygotic twins, out-of-frame TCR alpha sharing exceeded what models predicted. Invariant cells of the MAIT and iNKT types might have partly distorted the zero-insertion analyses.

This clonotype came up a few times. Its target is unknown. A template switching step contributed a universal primer site, while unique molecular identifiers were present in the cDNA. TCRdb analysed the 5' RACE reads with MiXCR anew, one entry per CDR3 protein. The sample holds approximately 620,000 distinct CDR3 sequences, roughly 8% seen once. The CDR3 consists of 12 residues. V dropped 5 bases and J dropped 5 bases, with 12 bases sitting between them. Germline V gives CDR1 DFQATT, CDR2 SNEGSKA (reference sequence). This sample was also put to use in a study of yellow fever vaccine responses in identical twins.

The chain couples TRBV20-1 to TRBJ2-5; D remains ambiguous. The sequenced sample was PBMCs. This TCR derives from a woman aged 18-29 years in good health. In DNA form, the CDR3 reads TGCAGTGCTCCCACTGGTGGGGAGACCCAGTACTTC. Translated: CSAPTGGETQYF.